This entry lists 19 T cell receptor beta chains sequenced from one sample in a study of early T cells in non-severe SARS-CoV-2 infection. In TCRdb, the 5' RACE reads were re-called with MiXCR into one record per CDR3 protein. The table has tens of thousands of distinct CDR3 sequences, around 6.5% seen once. Source: whole blood, taken at baseline. These receptors came from an adult who was a healthcare worker with PCR-confirmed SARS-CoV-2 infection or an uninfected control (not recorded which).

The V and J genes are TRBV6-6 and TRBJ1-4; D ambiguous. This CDR3 region has 16 residues. V lost 5 bases, J lost 0 bases, and 13 bases lay in between. Germline values: CDR1 MNHNY, CDR2 SVGAGI (reference sequence). The CDR3 nucleotides read TGTGCCAGCAGTCCCCTTCAGTCCGCAACTAATGAAAAACTGTTTTTT. It translates to CASSPLQSATNEKLFF.

The chain recombines TRBV18 with TRBJ1-1; the D gene is possibly TRBD1 (5 bases). CDR3 length: 13 residues. V was clipped by 5 bases and J by 1 base, with 8 bases between them. Looked up from germline, CDR1 is KGHSH and CDR2 is LQKENI. The CDR3 loop reads CASSTGQNTEAFF. CDR3 DNA: TGTGCCAGCTCAACCGGACAGAACACTGAAGCTTTCTTT.

There are many counts of this clonotype. The chain uses TRBV24-1 and TRBJ2-1; 10 positions agree with TRBD2. Trimming removed 5 bases from V and 3 bases from J; junction bases left unmatched: 6. Germline V gene sequence: CDR1 KGHDR, CDR2 SFDVKD. This CDR3 comprises 16 residues. The chain's CDR3 is CATSGVTSGDYNEQFF. The CDR3 region has the DNA TGTGCCACCAGTGGGGTCACTAGCGGGGACTACAATGAGCAGTTCTTC.

This clonotype was picked up a small number of times. V and J are TRBV28 and TRBJ1-1; D uncertain. CDR1 and CDR2 (germline): MDHEN, SYDVKM. This CDR3 comprises 16 residues. Trimming cost V 5 bases and J 0 bases, with 16 bases left between them. CDR3 DNA sequence: TGTGCCAGCAGTACCCATCTGGGCGGGTTGAACACTGAAGCTTTCTTT. Protein: CASSTHLGGLNTEAFF. The variable domain in full, with the rest retrieved from reference TRBV28 and TRBJ1-1, is DVKVTQSSRYLVKRTGEKVFLECVQDMDHENMFWYRQDPGLGLRLIYFSYDVKMKEKGDIPEGYSVSREKKERFSLILESASTNQTSMYLCASSTHLGGLNTEAFFGQGTRLTVV.

The J gene is TRBJ2-7, the V gene TRBV7-3; 7 positions agree with TRBD2. V lost 8 bases, J lost 2 bases, and 12 bases stayed unmatched. Per germline, CDR1 SGHTA and CDR2 FQGTGA. The length of the CDR3 is 15 residues. The CDR3 sequence: CASAAAGNMAYEQYF. The CDR3 region has the DNA TGTGCCAGCGCCGCAGCGGGGAATATGGCCTACGAGCAGTACTTC.

This clonotype was observed many times. This chain uses TRBV6-6 with TRBJ1-4; weak D call: TRBD1 (6 bases). This CDR3 region has 15 residues. Germline V gene lookup returns CDR1 MNHNY and CDR2 SVGAGI (reference sequence). The V and J ends lost 6 bases and 2 bases respectively, with 13 bases between them. The CDR3 DNA reads as TGTGCCAGCAGCCCAACAGGGAACACTAATGAAAAACTGTTTTTT. It translates to CASSPTGNTNEKLFF.

This clonotype was detected many times. This rearrangement joins TRBV2 to TRBJ1-6; no clear D gene. Germline lookup yields CDR1 SNHLY and CDR2 FYNNEI. The CDR3 totals 13 residues. Deletions cut 6 bases from V and 10 bases from J, with 13 bases between. This CDR3 is CASSQEARSPLHF. For the CDR3, the DNA is TGTGCCAGCAGCCAGGAAGCAAGGTCACCCCTCCACTTT. The full variable domain, its missing parts supplied by reference TRBV2 and TRBJ1-6, is EPEVTQTPSHQVTQMGQEVILRCVPISNHLYFYWYRQILGQKVEFLVSFYNNEISEKSEIFDDQFSVERPDGSNFTLKIRSTKLEDSAMYFCASSQEARSPLHFGNGTRLTVT.

This clonotype was found many times. This rearrangement joins TRBV28 to TRBJ1-3; 9 bases are a match to TRBD1. Germline trimming cut 4 bases from V and 5 bases from J; bases unmatched to any gene: 3. This CDR3 comprises 14 residues. CDR1 and CDR2 from the germline V gene are MDHEN and SYDVKM. CDR3 amino acids: CASSWDRVRNTIYF. The DNA of the CDR3 is TGTGCCAGCAGTTGGGACAGGGTGAGAAACACCATATATTTT.

This clonotype appeared a few times. The rearrangement uses TRBV29-1 and TRBJ2-7, with D perhaps matching TRBD1 (5 bases). Trimming left V 1 base short and J 3 bases short, with 10 bases between. Germline loops: CDR1 SQVTM, CDR2 ANQGSEA. The CDR3 is 13 amino acids. The CDR3 nucleotides are TGCAGCGTTGAAGTACAGGTGAACTACGAGCAGTACTTC. The encoded protein is CSVEVQVNYEQYF.

This clonotype was counted ten times or more. The chain recombines TRBV7-3 with TRBJ2-7; the match to TRBD2 covers 9 bases. Germline V gene data show CDR1 as SGHTA and CDR2 as FQGTGA. CDR3 length: 16 residues. The V segment lost 5 bases and the J segment 7 bases; nucleotides outside the gene matches: 15. CDR3 in amino acids: CASSPHSGSPPGEQYF. CDR3 DNA sequence: TGTGCCAGCAGCCCCCATAGCGGGAGCCCGCCGGGGGAGCAGTACTTC.

This chain's CDR3 is CASSPPRGETNEKLFF. The CDR3 bases are TGTGCCAGCTCACCACCTAGGGGAGAGACTAATGAAAAACTGTTTTTT. The chain joins TRBV18 to TRBJ1-4, with a possible D match to TRBD1 (5 bases). From germline, CDR1 is KGHSH and CDR2 LQKENI. Trimming left V 0 bases short and J 2 bases short, with 10 bases between. This CDR3 region has 16 residues.

The gene calls are TRBV20-1 and TRBJ2-1, with 15 nucleotides matching TRBD2. CDR3 size: 16 residues. The V gene end was trimmed by 6 bases and the J gene end by 7 bases; junction bases not matched to a gene: 10. Germline V CDR1 and CDR2: DFQATT, SNEGSKA (reference sequence). The CDR3 coding sequence is TGCAGTGCCCCAGGAGGCGGACTAGCGGGGGGGAATGAGCAGTTCTTC. It encodes CSAPGGGLAGGNEQFF.

With respect to this clonotype: At one end the junction does not follow the germline gene, possibly because of a read error. The V and J genes are TRBV9 and TRBJ2-1, with 8 bases identical to TRBD2. Germline loops: CDR1 SGDLS, CDR2 YYNGEE. The CDR3 runs to 16 residues. For the CDR3, the DNA is TGTGCCAGCACCGATCCCCGGGGGGGCTCCTACAATGAGCAGCTCTTC. Translating gives CASTDPRGGSYNEQLF. The full variable domain, completed using reference TRBV9 and TRBJ2-1, is DSGVTQTPKHLITATGQRVTLRCSPRSGDLSVYWYQQSLDQGLQFLIQYYNGEERAKGNILERFSAQQFPDLHSELNLSSLELGDSALYFCASTDPRGGSYNEQLFGPGTRLTVL.

This clonotype has ten or more counts. This chain uses TRBV12-3 or TRBV12-4 with TRBJ2-1; D unresolved. The CDR3 has 14 amino acids. V was cut by 1 base and J by 4 bases, with 8 bases left in between. CDR3 sequence (DNA): TGTGCCAGCAGTTTAGGGACCGATTACAATGAGCAGTTCTTC. Amino acid sequence: CASSLGTDYNEQFF.

The chain is built from TRBV3-1 and TRBJ2-1; 8 nucleotides agree with TRBD2. With 0 bases clipped from V and 0 bases from J, the junction kept 4 bases outside the gene matches. Germline-derived CDR1 and CDR2 are LGHDT and YNNKEL (reference sequence). The CDR3 runs 17 residues. CDR3 protein: CASSQDAGLVSYNEQFF. In DNA form, the CDR3 reads TGTGCCAGCAGCCAAGATGCGGGACTAGTCTCCTACAATGAGCAGTTCTTC.

This clonotype has more than one count but fewer than ten. The rearrangement uses TRBV29-1 and TRBJ1-1; D is undetermined. The CDR3 has 11 residues. Germline lookup yields CDR1 SQVTM and CDR2 ANQGSEA. V lost 1 base, J lost 3 bases, and 3 bases lay in between. The CDR3 nucleotides are TGCAGCGTTGAAGGCGACACTGAAGCTTTCTTT. This translates into CSVEGDTEAFF.

This clonotype was observed many times. V usage is TRBV6-6 and J usage is TRBJ2-3, with 12 bases aligning to TRBD2. The CDR3 runs 21 residues. The J segment lost 1 base and the V segment lost 6 bases, leaving 20 bases of the junction unmatched. CDR1 is MNHNY and CDR2 is SVGAGI in the germline V gene (reference sequence). The CDR3 DNA reads as TGTGCCAGCAGGACTAGCGGGAGTGATGGGGACAGGGCAGGTGGCACAGATACGCAGTATTTT. Protein: CASRTSGSDGDRAGGTDTQYF.

This clonotype has just a few counts. The junction departs from the called germline gene at one end, perhaps through a read error. The chain links TRBV2 to TRBJ2-1, with TRBD2 matching over 10 bases. Germline lookup yields CDR1 SNHLY and CDR2 FYNNEI. CDR3 length: 15 residues. Here the CDR3 reads CATSSGGSSYNEQFF. Written as DNA, the CDR3 is TGTGCCACCAGTAGCGGGGGGAGCTCCTACAATGAGCAGTTCTTC.

This clonotype was found a few times. The chain has TRBV4-3 and TRBJ2-1, with no clear D. Germline lookup yields CDR1 LGHNA and CDR2 YSLEER. Trimming took off 3 bases at V and 2 bases at J, with 2 bases between the two ends. The CDR3 totals 12 residues. The CDR3: CASSQTYNEQFF. The CDR3 DNA reads TGCGCCAGCAGCCAGACCTACAATGAGCAGTTCTTC.